The present T cell receptor beta chain was sequenced within a study of CD8+CD57+ T cells in acquired aplastic anemia. The germline V and J ends were trimmed by 5 bases and 5 bases, with 10 bases remaining between them. The CDR3 length is 12 residues. It was genomic DNA that served as the template for profiling TCR beta VDJ and CDR3. From the reads, TCRdb called clonotypes with MiXCR, one entry per CDR3 protein. The table has 200,000 to 250,000 distinct CDR3 sequences, 50% to 70% seen once; the top ten hold about three fifths. Individuals selected for sequencing had exhibited CD8+CD57+ cell expansion on flow cytometry.

The sample consisted of sorted CD4+, CD8+, or CD8+CD57+ T cells (not recorded which) from PBMCs. This sequence originates from a human donor with aplastic anemia. The J gene is TRBJ2-7, the V gene TRBV12-3 or TRBV12-4, with D unclear. The CDR3 loop reads CASSRLTNEQYF. The DNA of the CDR3 is TGTGCCAGCAGTCGCTTAACCAACGAGCAGTACTTC.